This T cell receptor beta chain was observed in a study of T cell changes during pregnancy in multiple sclerosis. Germline CDR1 SNHLY, CDR2 FYNNEI. This CDR3 has 14 residues. Trimming cost V 8 bases and J 2 bases, with 16 bases left between them. Repertoires were generated with immunoSEQ multiplex PCR, while TCRdb's copy carries only in-frame clones and drops some. There are roughly 45,000 clones in the sample; more than 85% occur only once, and under 9.5% lies in the top ten. The V and J genes are TRBV2 and TRBJ2-7; D possibly corresponds to TRBD1 (6 bases). The receptor was derived from a female donor with multiple sclerosis, enrolled in a pregnancy study. The sample here was CD8+ T cells from peripheral blood mononuclear cells, taken after pregnancy. As DNA, the CDR3 is TGTGCCAGCCTGCTAAGGACAGCCGCCTACGAGCAGTACTTC. It specifies CASLLRTAAYEQYF.